The 18 T cell receptor beta chains below come from one sample, sequenced in a study of T cell responses to AZD1222 COVID-19 vaccine. Clones were sequenced by immunoSEQ multiplex PCR, and TCRdb holds only the in-frame ones, with some missing. The data contain 60,000 to 65,000 clones, approximately 83% of them singletons. Sequencing was performed on peripheral blood, taken on day 0 of AZD1222 vaccination. The receptors come from an adult in good health.

The chain carries TRBV10-3 and TRBJ2-2; 8 bases are a match to TRBD2. Trimming removed 4 bases from V and 1 base from J; junction bases left unmatched: 8. The CDR3 loop spans 17 amino acids. CDR1 and CDR2 (germline): ENHRY, SYGVKD. The CDR3 DNA reads as TGTGCCATCAGTGGGAATAGCGGGGCTAGGAACACCGGGGAGCTGTTTTTT. Protein: CAISGNSGARNTGELFF.

Comments on this clone: One end of the junction is discordant with germline, which a read error may explain. The chain carries TRBV18 and TRBJ1-1, with D perhaps TRBD1 (5 bases). Germline-derived CDR1 and CDR2 are KGHSH and LQKENI. The CDR3 has 15 residues. CDR3 sequence (DNA): TGTGCCAGCTCACGGGGAGGGGCAGGGAACGCTGAAGCTTTCTTT. Protein sequence: CASSRGGAGNAEAFF. The variable domain in full, completed from reference TRBV18 and TRBJ1-1, reads NAGVMQNPRHLVRRRGQEARLRCSPMKGHSHVYWYRQLPEEGLKFMVYLQKENIIDESGMPKERFSAEFPKEGPSILRIQQVVRGDSAAYFCASSRGGAGNAEAFFGQGTRLTVV.

This clone was counted a few times. The chain carries TRBV19 and TRBJ1-1, with D tentatively TRBD1 (6 bases). Germline CDR1 reads LNHDA; CDR2 reads SQIVND (reference sequence). Trimming stripped 4 bases from V and 3 bases from J, with 12 bases between. The CDR3 spans 14 residues. Here the CDR3 reads CASSRSGGHTEAFF. The CDR3 region has the DNA TGTGCCAGTAGTAGATCTGGGGGCCACACTGAAGCTTTCTTT.

The genes are TRBV5-6 and TRBJ1-2; D not resolved. CDR3 length equals 11 residues. The V and J ends lost 4 bases and 8 bases respectively, with 9 bases between them. Germline lookup yields CDR1 SGHDT and CDR2 YYEEEE. CDR3: CASSNYHGYTF. CDR3 bases: TGTGCCAGCAGCAACTATCACGGCTACACCTTC.

The chain carries TRBV30 and TRBJ1-5, with D unclear. Germline V gene data show CDR1 as GTSNPN and CDR2 as SVGIG (reference sequence). The CDR3 has 13 residues. The germline V and J ends were trimmed by 5 bases and 6 bases, with 14 bases remaining between them. DNA of the CDR3: TGTGCCTGGGGGGAGCAGCTACGTCAGCCCCAGCATTTT. Its protein product is CAWGEQLRQPQHF.

V usage is TRBV11-3 and J usage is TRBJ1-1, with a tentative D call TRBD1 (6 bases). Trimming shortened V by 5 bases and J by 2 bases, and 15 bases separated the two germline ends. The CDR3 totals 15 residues. Per germline, CDR1 SGHNT and CDR2 YENEEA. The CDR3 spells CASSAAGAGNTEAFF. CDR3 nucleotides: TGTGCCAGCAGCGCCGCGGGGGCGGGAAACACTGAAGCTTTCTTT.

V and J are TRBV28 and TRBJ2-3, with 7 bases matching TRBD2. The CDR3 consists of 16 residues. Trimming cost V 5 bases and J 0 bases; bases outside gene matches: 8. Germline V CDR1 and CDR2: MDHEN, SYDVKM. In nucleotides, the CDR3 is TGTGCCAGCAGTCTACCTGCTAGCGGCAGCACAGATACGCAGTATTTT. This codes for CASSLPASGSTDTQYF.

This clone turned up a few times. CDR3 loop: CASRQEGVGNSPLHF. DNA of the CDR3: TGTGCCAGCAGACAAGAGGGTGTCGGTAATTCACCCCTCCACTTT. The chain is built from TRBV7-2 and TRBJ1-6; D unclear. The CDR3 spans 15 residues. Germline assignment: CDR1 SGHTA and CDR2 FQGNSA. Trimming removed 6 bases from V and 6 bases from J, with 15 bases in between.

V is TRBV9 and J is TRBJ2-4, with D perhaps TRBD1 (6 bases). Trimming left V 0 bases short and J 1 base short, with 14 bases between. There are 17 residues in the CDR3. Germline values: CDR1 SGDLS, CDR2 YYNGEE. The DNA of the CDR3 is TGTGCCAGCAGCGTAGGGGACACCCTTCATGCCAAAAACATTCAGTACTTC. It translates to CASSVGDTLHAKNIQYF.

The chain uses TRBV28 and TRBJ1-4; no definite D call. Trimming cost V 7 bases and J 3 bases, with 12 bases left between them. The germline CDR1 and CDR2 sequences are MDHEN and SYDVKM. The CDR3 contains 14 residues. In DNA form, the CDR3 reads TGTGCCAGCATACAGAGGTGGGCTAATGAAAAACTGTTTTTT. Amino acids: CASIQRWANEKLFF.

This chain joins TRBV19 and TRBJ1-1, with 9 bases aligning to TRBD1. This CDR3 is built from 16 residues. Germline V lookup: CDR1 LNHDA, CDR2 SQIVND (reference sequence). V trimming: 3 bases; J trimming: 0 bases; junction bases outside the gene matches: 5. CDR3 sequence reads: CASSMRDRALNTEAFF. For the CDR3, the DNA is TGTGCCAGTAGTATGCGGGACAGGGCATTGAACACTGAAGCTTTCTTT.

J is TRBJ1-6 and V is TRBV5-8; D not resolved. V was clipped by 0 bases and J by 14 bases, with 6 bases between them. Germline V gene data show CDR1 as SGHTS and CDR2 as YDEGEE. This CDR3 contains 11 residues. The CDR3 is CASSLETSLHF. Written as DNA, the CDR3 is TGTGCCAGCAGCTTGGAAACTTCCCTCCACTTT. Full variable domain (remainder filled in from reference TRBV5-8 and TRBJ1-6): EAGVTQSPTHLIKTRGQQATLRCSPISGHTSVYWYQQALGLGLQFLLWYDEGEERNRGNFPPRFSGRQFPNYSSELNVNALELEDSALYLCASSLETSLHFGNGTRLTVT.

V gene TRBV4-3 combines with J gene TRBJ1-1, with TRBD1 matching over 7 bases. The CDR3 has 14 residues. Germline CDR1 LGHNA, CDR2 YSLEER. Trimming cost V 8 bases and J 0 bases; bases outside gene matches: 6. The CDR3 sequence is CASARDRMNTEAFF. In nucleotides, the CDR3 is TGCGCCAGCGCTCGGGACAGAATGAACACTGAAGCTTTCTTT.

The V and J genes are TRBV10-3 and TRBJ2-1; D tentatively reads TRBD1 or TRBD2 (5 bases each). Germline CDR1 reads ENHRY; CDR2 reads SYGVKD. This CDR3 spans 12 amino acids. V lost 10 bases, J lost 7 bases, and 14 bases lay in between. Here the CDR3 DNA reads TGTGCCACCCTAGCAGGGAAAAATGAGCAGTTCTTC. This translates into CATLAGKNEQFF.

This clone was counted once. The rearrangement uses TRBV27 and TRBJ1-1; D possibly corresponds to TRBD1 (5 bases). CDR3 length: 13 amino acids. Trimming removed 5 bases at V and 8 bases at J, with 15 bases between. CDR1 is MNHEY and CDR2 is SMNVEV in the germline V gene (reference sequence). CDR3 nucleotides: TGTGCCAGCAGTACAACCCTCGGGGGGGAAGCTTTCTTT. Translating gives CASSTTLGGEAFF.

This chain connects TRBV6-5 to TRBJ2-3, with TRBD2 matching 7 bases. The CDR3 totals 14 residues. The germline V gene has CDR1 MNHEY and CDR2 SVGAGI. V lost 7 bases, J lost 2 bases, and 6 bases stayed unmatched. Here the CDR3 DNA reads TGTGCCAGCACCCTCGGGGGGACCACAGATACGCAGTATTTT. Amino acids: CASTLGGTTDTQYF.

The CDR3 region has the DNA TGTGCCAGCAGCTCACAGGGCCGCTACACCTTC. Encoded protein: CASSSQGRYTF. This chain links TRBV27 with TRBJ1-2; D possibly corresponds to TRBD1 (6 bases). The V gene's germline CDR1 is MNHEY and CDR2 SMNVEV (reference sequence). The CDR3 runs 11 residues. The V gene lost 6 bases and the J gene lost 9 bases, with 11 bases spanning the gap.

The chain combines TRBV24-1 with TRBJ1-1, with unresolved D. V dropped 2 bases and J dropped 4 bases, with 7 bases sitting between them. This CDR3 region has 13 residues. CDR1 and CDR2 from the germline V gene are KGHDR and SFDVKD. CDR3 bases: TGTGCCACCAGTGATTCACAAAGCACTGAAGCTTTCTTT. This sequence encodes CATSDSQSTEAFF.